The clone carrying this T cell receptor (beta chain) showed up many times. The antigen is not known. The CDR3 spans 14 residues. V dropped 4 bases and J dropped 4 bases, with 14 bases sitting between them. The germline V gene has CDR1 SGHRS and CDR2 YFSETQ. The study based diagnoses on clinical symptoms, serum thyroxine and TRAb, thyroid ultrasound and orbital computed tomography. The entry originates in a study of T cells in Graves' hyperthyroidism and ophthalmopathy. Broader study findings: Most clonotypes that expanded in the thyroid above 0.001 also showed up in blood.

RNA transcripts yielded amplified TCR beta CDR3 regions. TCR CDR3 underwent first-round RT-PCR with the HTBI primer set. MiXCR, applied by TCRdb to the multiplex PCR reads, yields one record per CDR3 protein. The profile shows roughly 640,000 distinct CDR3 sequences, approximately 15% of them singletons. The rearrangement uses TRBV5-1 and TRBJ2-5; possibly TRBD1 for D (6 bases). The receptor was derived from a woman aged 35 to 49 with Graves' ophthalmopathy. What was sequenced was blood. This CDR3 reads CASSRGVGGETQYF. The CDR3 DNA sequence: TGCGCCAGCAGCCGAGGGGTAGGGGGAGAGACCCAGTACTTC.